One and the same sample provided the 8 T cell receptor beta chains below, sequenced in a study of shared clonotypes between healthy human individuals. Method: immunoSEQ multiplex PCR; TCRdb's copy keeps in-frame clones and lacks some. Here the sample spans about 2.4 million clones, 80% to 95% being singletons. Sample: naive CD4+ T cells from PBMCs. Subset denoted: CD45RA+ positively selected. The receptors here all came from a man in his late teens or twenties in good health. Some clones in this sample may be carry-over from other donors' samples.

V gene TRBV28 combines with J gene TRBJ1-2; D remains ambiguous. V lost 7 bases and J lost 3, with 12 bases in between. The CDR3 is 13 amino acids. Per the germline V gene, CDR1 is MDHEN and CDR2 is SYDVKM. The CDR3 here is CASTVAPDYGYTF. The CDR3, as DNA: TGTGCCAGCACCGTGGCGCCCGACTATGGCTACACCTTC.

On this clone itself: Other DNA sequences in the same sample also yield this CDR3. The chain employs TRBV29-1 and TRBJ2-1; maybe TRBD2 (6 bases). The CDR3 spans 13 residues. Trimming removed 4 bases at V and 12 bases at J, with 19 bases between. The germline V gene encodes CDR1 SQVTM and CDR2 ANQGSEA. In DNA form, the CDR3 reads TGCAGCGTTGGAGTGGGAGGAGAGGTTTTGCAGTTCTTC. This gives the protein CSVGVGGEVLQFF.

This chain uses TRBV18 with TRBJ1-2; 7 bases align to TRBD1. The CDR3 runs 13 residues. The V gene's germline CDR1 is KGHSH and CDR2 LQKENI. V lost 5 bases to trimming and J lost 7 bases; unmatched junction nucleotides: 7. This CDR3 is CASSVDRKGGYTF. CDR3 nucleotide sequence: TGTGCCAGCTCAGTGGACAGGAAGGGTGGCTACACCTTC.

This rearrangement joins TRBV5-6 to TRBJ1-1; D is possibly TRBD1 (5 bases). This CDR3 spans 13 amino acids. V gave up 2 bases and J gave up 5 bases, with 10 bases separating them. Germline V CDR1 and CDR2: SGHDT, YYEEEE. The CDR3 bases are TGTGCCAGCAGCTTCGGGGGAGGGACTGAAGCTTTCTTT. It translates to CASSFGGGTEAFF.

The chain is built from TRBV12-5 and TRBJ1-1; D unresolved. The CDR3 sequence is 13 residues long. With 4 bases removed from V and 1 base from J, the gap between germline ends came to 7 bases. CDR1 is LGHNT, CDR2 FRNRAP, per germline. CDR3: CASGSQPNTEAFF. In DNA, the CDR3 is TGTGCTAGTGGTTCTCAGCCGAACACTGAAGCTTTCTTT.

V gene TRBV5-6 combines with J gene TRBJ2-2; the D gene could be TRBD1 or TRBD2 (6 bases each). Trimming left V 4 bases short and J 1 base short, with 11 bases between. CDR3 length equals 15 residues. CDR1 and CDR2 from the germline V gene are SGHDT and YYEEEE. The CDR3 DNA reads TGTGCCAGCAGCATCGGGGGCCTGAACACCGGGGAGCTGTTTTTT. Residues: CASSIGGLNTGELFF.

CDR3 sequence: CAWSPGQGVFNEQFF. CDR3 DNA sequence: TGTGCCTGGAGCCCGGGACAGGGGGTATTCAATGAGCAGTTCTTC. The J gene is TRBJ2-1, the V gene TRBV30; 11 bases agree with TRBD1. From germline, CDR1 is GTSNPN and CDR2 SVGIG (reference sequence). After removal of 3 bases from V and 6 bases from J, the junction contained 7 bases not matched to a gene. The CDR3 has 15 residues.

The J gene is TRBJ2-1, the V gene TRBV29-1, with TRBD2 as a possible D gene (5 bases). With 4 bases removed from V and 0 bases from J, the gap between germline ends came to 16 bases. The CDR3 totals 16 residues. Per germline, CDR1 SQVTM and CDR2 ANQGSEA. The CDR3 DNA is TGCAGCGTTGCCCTCCAAGTAGCGTACTCCTACAATGAGCAGTTCTTC. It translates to CSVALQVAYSYNEQFF.